The 5 T cell receptor beta chains given below trace back to one sample, sequenced in a study of T cell repertoires in cytomegalovirus infection. MiXCR was run by TCRdb on the reads, yielding one entry per CDR3 protein. This table has 150,000 to 200,000 distinct CDR3 sequences, about an eighth appearing once. Material for sequencing was PBMCs. These receptors all stem from a human donor in good health (CMV status not recorded). Some clones in this sample may be carry-over from other donors' samples.

The rearrangement uses TRBV28 and TRBJ1-5; 7 bases agree with TRBD1. With 4 bases clipped from V and 6 bases from J, the junction kept 9 bases outside the gene matches. This CDR3 has 15 amino acids. Germline CDR1 reads MDHEN; CDR2 reads SYDVKM. The CDR3 nucleotides read TGTGCCAGCAGTTATCGACAGGGTCTACCTCAGCCCCAGCATTTT. Amino acids: CASSYRQGLPQPQHF.

For the CDR3, the DNA is TGTGCCAGCAGCTTGCCCAGAGGCGGGAGTCCGACAGATACGCAGTATTTT. Translation gives CASSLPRGGSPTDTQYF. This chain uses TRBV5-5 with TRBJ2-3; 7 positions match TRBD2. V lost 1 base and J lost 3; bases outside the gene matches: 11. CDR1 and CDR2 from the germline V gene are SGHKS and YYEKEE (reference sequence). This CDR3 has 17 amino acids.

This clonotype was detected many times. The rearrangement links TRBV10-3 to TRBJ2-3; no reliable D call. The V end was cut by 4 bases, the J end by 1 base, with 9 bases between. The germline V gene encodes CDR1 ENHRY and CDR2 SYGVKD. There are 14 residues in the CDR3. DNA of the CDR3: TGTGCCATCAGTGTGAAGTGGCGCACAGATACGCAGTATTTT. Translating it yields CAISVKWRTDTQYF.

In its sample, this clonotype was seen many times. This rearrangement joins TRBV14 to TRBJ2-3, with D perhaps matching TRBD2 (6 bases). V dropped 1 base and J dropped 2 bases, with 10 bases sitting between them. The length of the CDR3 is 15 residues. Germline V gene sequence: CDR1 SGHDN, CDR2 FVKESK. CDR3 amino acids: CASSQVGGFTDTQYF. For the CDR3, the DNA is TGTGCCAGCAGCCAAGTCGGGGGATTCACAGATACGCAGTATTTT.

This clonotype was counted a few times. V usage is TRBV19 and J usage is TRBJ1-1, with D perhaps matching TRBD1 (5 bases). The CDR3 has 14 residues. Trimming shortened V by 5 bases and J by 0 bases, and 10 bases separated the two germline ends. CDR1 and CDR2 (germline): LNHDA, SQIVND (reference sequence). The CDR3 reads CASSPQALNTEAFF. The CDR3 region has the DNA TGTGCCAGTAGTCCACAGGCCTTGAACACTGAAGCTTTCTTT.